This note documents a single T cell receptor beta chain sequence. This clonotype was observed a few times. Its recognized antigen is unknown. One base away there is no much larger clone; base qualities are not given. Only healthy Caucasian donors were included. The twin cohort consisted of three pairs of female monozygotic twins, all aged about 18 to 29 years. Positive isolation kits from Invitrogen were used to isolate CD4+ and CD8+ T cell populations. The data originate from a study of identical twins listed by TCRdb under 2016. The study in broad terms: To test whether fetal clonotypes persist, this study deep-sequenced TCR alpha and beta repertoires from monozygotic twins, from unrelated adults of various ages, and from cord blood. To rule out contamination, the twin experiments were replicated at different times with different library preparation protocols.

What the study reported, not specific to this receptor: In monozygotic twins, out-of-frame TCR alpha sharing was systematically underestimated by recombination models, although the models agreed with sharing between unrelated individuals. Compared with coincidental sharing between unrelated individuals, out-of-frame TCR alpha sequences shared between twins showed an excess of sequences with low generation probability. Excess twin sharing in beta out-of-frame sequences was weaker because fewer shared sequences lowered the signal-to-noise ratio. Because the same donors could not be followed over many years, the conclusions depended on cross-sectional statistical analysis. Invariant T cells such as MAIT and iNKT could partly confound zero-insertion analyses, though diverse VJ usage argued against this for most clonotypes. Fewer insertions were carried by abundant cord blood beta clonotypes, a similar but weaker trend appeared in young adult naive repertoires, and no such trend appeared in memory repertoires.

Preparation of the library involved 5' RACE. The instrument was an Illumina HiSeq 2000. A universal primer binding site was introduced by template switching, and a unique molecular identifier was present in the final cDNA, enabling accurate counting of TCR cDNA molecules. Specific primers in the conserved constant-segment region were used to synthesize first-strand cDNA for TCR alpha and beta chains. To control for contamination, every cDNA library carried two barcodes: a SMART-Mk sample barcode plus Illumina barcodes. TruSeq adapter sequences and Illumina sample barcodes were added in two successive PCR steps. The TCR alpha and beta cDNA libraries were sequenced on the Illumina HiSeq platform using custom primers. The study's own analysis went as follows. Unique molecular identifiers were extracted from raw reads with MiGEC, and CDR3 positions were determined with MiXCR. Recombination models were inferred per individual with the repgenHMM and IGoR tools using an EM algorithm. Shared clonotype analysis was performed with the tcR package in R, normalizing sharing by the product of cloneset sizes. To study raw recombination free of thymic and clonal selection effects, out-of-frame nonproductive sequences were analyzed. Starting from the raw public reads, TCRdb applied fastp trimming at Q25, assembled clones with MiXCR and retained in-frame beta chains. Entries are consolidated by CDR3 protein sequence, retaining the most common genes and DNA. TCRdb, not the authors, supplied the V and J calls. A total of 450,000 to 500,000 distinct CDR3 sequences appear in this sample, over 11% of them only once. The top ten hold around 0.98% of the sample.

Including cysteine and phenylalanine, the CDR3 has 12 amino acids. Left in the record is the CDR3 DNA by itself, 36 bases read in frame from the first base. Here V drops 5 bases and J drops 14 bases, and the junction holds 6 bases not matched to any gene. Another study also made use of these data, one on yellow fever vaccine responses in identical twins. As the second study states: The authors reported that the T cell response to vaccination in identical twins appeared partly convergent and partly personalized. In identical twins, the study followed T cell clones that responded to the vaccine with precision.

The sequence joins TRBV12-3 or TRBV12-4 to TRBJ2-3, with TRBD2 identical over 11 junction bases. Sequenced input: CD4+ T cells sorted from blood. The origin of this receptor is a woman in her late teens or twenties in good health. The CDR3 region reads CASSRIAGGLYF. The nucleotides read TGTGCCAGCAGTAGAATAGCGGGGGGGCTGTATTTT.